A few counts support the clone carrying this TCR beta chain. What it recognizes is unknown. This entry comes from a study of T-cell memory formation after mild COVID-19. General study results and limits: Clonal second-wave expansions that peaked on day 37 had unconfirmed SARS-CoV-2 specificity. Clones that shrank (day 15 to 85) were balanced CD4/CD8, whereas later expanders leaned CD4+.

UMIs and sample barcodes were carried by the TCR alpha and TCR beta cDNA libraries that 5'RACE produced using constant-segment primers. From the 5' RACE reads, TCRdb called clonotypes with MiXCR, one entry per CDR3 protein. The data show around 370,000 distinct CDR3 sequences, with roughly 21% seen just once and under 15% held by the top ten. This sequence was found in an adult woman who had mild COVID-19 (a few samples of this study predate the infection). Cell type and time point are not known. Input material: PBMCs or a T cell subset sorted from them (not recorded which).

CDR3: CASSEGALFLYEQYF. CDR3 coding DNA: TGCGCCAGCAGCGAGGGGGCACTTTTCCTCTACGAGCAGTACTTC. The rearrangement links TRBV5-1 to TRBJ2-7; the match to TRBD1 covers 7 bases. With 4 bases clipped from V and 3 bases from J, the junction kept 10 bases outside the gene matches. Germline-derived CDR1 and CDR2 are SGHRS and YFSETQ. CDR3 size: 15 residues.